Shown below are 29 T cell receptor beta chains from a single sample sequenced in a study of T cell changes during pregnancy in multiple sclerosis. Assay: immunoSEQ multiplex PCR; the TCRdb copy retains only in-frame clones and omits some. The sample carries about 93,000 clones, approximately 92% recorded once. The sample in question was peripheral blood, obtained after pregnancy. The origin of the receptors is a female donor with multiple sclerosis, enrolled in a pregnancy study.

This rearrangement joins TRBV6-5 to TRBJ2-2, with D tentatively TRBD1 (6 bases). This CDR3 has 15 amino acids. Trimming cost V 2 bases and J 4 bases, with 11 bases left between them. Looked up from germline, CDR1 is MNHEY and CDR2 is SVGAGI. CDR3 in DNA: TGTGCCAGCAGTTACGGACAGAAACTCACCGGGGAGCTGTTTTTT. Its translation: CASSYGQKLTGELFF.

This chain's CDR3 is CASSLDGGSYGYTF. Here the CDR3 DNA reads TGTGCCAGCAGCTTGGATGGGGGGTCCTATGGCTACACCTTC. V is TRBV5-6 and J is TRBJ1-2; a possible D gene is TRBD1 (5 bases). Between the trimmed V and J ends, which lost 0 bases and 4 bases, there was a span of 10 bases. Germline CDR1 is SGHDT and CDR2 is YYEEEE. The length of the CDR3 is 14 residues.

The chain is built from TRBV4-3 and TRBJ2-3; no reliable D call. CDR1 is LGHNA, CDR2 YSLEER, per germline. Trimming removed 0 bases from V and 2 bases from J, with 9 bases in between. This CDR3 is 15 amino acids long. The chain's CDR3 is CASSQDSRLTDTQYF. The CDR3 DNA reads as TGCGCCAGCAGCCAAGATTCCAGACTCACAGATACGCAGTATTTT.

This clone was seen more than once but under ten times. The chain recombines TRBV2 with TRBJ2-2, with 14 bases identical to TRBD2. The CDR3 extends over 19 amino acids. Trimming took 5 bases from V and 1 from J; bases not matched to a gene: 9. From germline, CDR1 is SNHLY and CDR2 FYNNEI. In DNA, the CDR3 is TGTGCCAGCAGTCAACAGGGGACTAGCGGGAGCGTGAACACCGGGGAGCTGTTTTTT. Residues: CASSQQGTSGSVNTGELFF.

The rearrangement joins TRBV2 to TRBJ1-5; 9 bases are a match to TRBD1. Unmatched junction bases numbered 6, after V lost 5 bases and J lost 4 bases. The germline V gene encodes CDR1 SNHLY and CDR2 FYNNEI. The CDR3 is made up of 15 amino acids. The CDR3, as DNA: TGTGCCAGCAGTCCACAGGGGGCCCGGAATCAGCCCCAGCATTTT. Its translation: CASSPQGARNQPQHF.

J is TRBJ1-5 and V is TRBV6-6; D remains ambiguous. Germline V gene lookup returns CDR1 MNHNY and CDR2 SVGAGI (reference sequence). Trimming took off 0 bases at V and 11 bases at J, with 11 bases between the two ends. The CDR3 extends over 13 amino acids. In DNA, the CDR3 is TGTGCCAGCAGTTACTCGACGGAGCTGTCCCAGCATTTT. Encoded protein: CASSYSTELSQHF.

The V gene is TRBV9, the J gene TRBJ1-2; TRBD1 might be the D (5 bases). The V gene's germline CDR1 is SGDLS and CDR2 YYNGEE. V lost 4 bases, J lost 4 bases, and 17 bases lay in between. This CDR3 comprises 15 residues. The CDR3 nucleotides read TGTGCCAGCAGCTCAACCCCGACAGTGAGCTATGGCTACACCTTC. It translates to CASSSTPTVSYGYTF. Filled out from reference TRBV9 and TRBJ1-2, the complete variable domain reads DSGVTQTPKHLITATGQRVTLRCSPRSGDLSVYWYQQSLDQGLQFLIQYYNGEERAKGNILERFSAQQFPDLHSELNLSSLELGDSALYFCASSSTPTVSYGYTFGSGTRLTVV.

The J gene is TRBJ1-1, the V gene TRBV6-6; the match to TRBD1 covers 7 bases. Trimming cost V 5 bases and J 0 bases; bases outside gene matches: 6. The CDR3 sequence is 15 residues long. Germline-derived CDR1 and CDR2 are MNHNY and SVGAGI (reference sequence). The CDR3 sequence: CASSKRQGLNTEAFF. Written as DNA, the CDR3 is TGTGCCAGCAGTAAAAGACAGGGTCTGAACACTGAAGCTTTCTTT.

The CDR3 DNA reads TGTGCCAGCAGTCGACTAGCGGGAGACCCTGAGCAGTTCTTC. Protein sequence: CASSRLAGDPEQFF. The V call is TRBV27, the J call TRBJ2-1, with TRBD2 identical over 12 bases. V was pared by 5 bases and J by 9 bases, with 5 bases of the junction left unmatched. Germline loops: CDR1 MNHEY, CDR2 SMNVEV (reference sequence). The CDR3 has 14 residues.

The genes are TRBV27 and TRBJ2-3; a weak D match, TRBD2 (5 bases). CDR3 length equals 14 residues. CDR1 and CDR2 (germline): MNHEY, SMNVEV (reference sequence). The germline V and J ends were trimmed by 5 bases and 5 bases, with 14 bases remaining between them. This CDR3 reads CASSPYPAGDTQYF. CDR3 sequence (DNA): TGTGCCAGCAGTCCCTACCCGGCGGGAGATACGCAGTATTTT.

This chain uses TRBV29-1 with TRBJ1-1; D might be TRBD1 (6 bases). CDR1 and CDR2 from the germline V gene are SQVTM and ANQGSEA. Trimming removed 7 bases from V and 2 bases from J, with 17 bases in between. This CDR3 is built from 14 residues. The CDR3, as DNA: TGCAGCGCGTCCTATGAGACAGGAAACACTGAAGCTTTCTTT. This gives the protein CSASYETGNTEAFF. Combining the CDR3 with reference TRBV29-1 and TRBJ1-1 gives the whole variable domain SAVISQKPSRDICQRGTSLTIQCQVDSQVTMMFWYRQQPGQSLTLIATANQGSEATYESGFVIDKFPISRPNLTFSTLTVSNMSPEDSSIYLCSASYETGNTEAFFGQGTRLTVV.

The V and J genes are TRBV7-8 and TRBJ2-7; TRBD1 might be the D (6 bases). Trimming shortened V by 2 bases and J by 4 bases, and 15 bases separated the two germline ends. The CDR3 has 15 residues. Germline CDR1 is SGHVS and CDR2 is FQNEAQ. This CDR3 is CASSLYQGLSYEQYF. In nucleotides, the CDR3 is TGTGCCAGCAGCTTATATCAGGGGCTCTCGTACGAGCAGTACTTC.

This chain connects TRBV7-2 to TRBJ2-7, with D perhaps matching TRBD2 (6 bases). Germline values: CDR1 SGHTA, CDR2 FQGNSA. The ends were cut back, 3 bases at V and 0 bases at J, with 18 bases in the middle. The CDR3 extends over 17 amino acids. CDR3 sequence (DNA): TGTGCCAGCAGCTTCATTTCTGGCGGGGTTACCTCCTACGAGCAGTACTTC. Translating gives CASSFISGGVTSYEQYF.

CDR3 protein: CASSPGHLGEQFF. CDR3 nucleotide sequence: TGTGCCAGCAGCCCCGGACACCTTGGTGAGCAGTTCTTC. This chain links TRBV7-2 with TRBJ2-1, with D perhaps matching TRBD1 (5 bases). The germline V and J ends were trimmed by 5 bases and 9 bases, with 14 bases remaining between them. The CDR3 is 13 amino acids. CDR1 and CDR2 (germline): SGHTA, FQGNSA.

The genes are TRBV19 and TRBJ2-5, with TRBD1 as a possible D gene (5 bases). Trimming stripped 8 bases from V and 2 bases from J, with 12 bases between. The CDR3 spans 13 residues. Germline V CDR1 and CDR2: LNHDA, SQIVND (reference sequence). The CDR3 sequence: CASRQLGQETQYF. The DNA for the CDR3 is TGTGCCAGTCGACAGCTCGGGCAAGAGACCCAGTACTTC.

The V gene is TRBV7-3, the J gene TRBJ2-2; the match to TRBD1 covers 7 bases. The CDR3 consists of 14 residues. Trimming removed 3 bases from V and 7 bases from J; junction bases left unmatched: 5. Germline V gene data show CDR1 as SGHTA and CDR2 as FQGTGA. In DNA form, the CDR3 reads TGTGCCAGCAGCTTTGGACAGGCTGGCGGGGAGCTGTTTTTT. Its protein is CASSFGQAGGELFF. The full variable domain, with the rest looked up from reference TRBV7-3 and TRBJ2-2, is GAGVSQTPSNKVTEKGKYVELRCDPISGHTALYWYRQSLGQGPEFLIYFQGTGAADDSGLPNDRFFAVRPEGSVSTLKIQRTERGDSAVYLCASSFGQAGGELFFGEGSRLTVL.

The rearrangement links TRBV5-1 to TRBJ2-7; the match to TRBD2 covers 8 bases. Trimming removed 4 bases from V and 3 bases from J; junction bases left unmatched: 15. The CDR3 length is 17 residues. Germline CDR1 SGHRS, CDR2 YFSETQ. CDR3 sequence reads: CASSPLMTGGGIYEQYF. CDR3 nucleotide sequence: TGCGCCAGCAGCCCATTGATGACCGGGGGGGGTATCTACGAGCAGTACTTC.

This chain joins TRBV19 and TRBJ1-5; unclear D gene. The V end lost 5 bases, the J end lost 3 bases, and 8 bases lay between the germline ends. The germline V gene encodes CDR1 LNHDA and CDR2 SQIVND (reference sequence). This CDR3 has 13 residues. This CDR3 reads CASSYDYNQPQHF. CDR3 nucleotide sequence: TGTGCCAGTAGTTACGACTACAATCAGCCCCAGCATTTT.

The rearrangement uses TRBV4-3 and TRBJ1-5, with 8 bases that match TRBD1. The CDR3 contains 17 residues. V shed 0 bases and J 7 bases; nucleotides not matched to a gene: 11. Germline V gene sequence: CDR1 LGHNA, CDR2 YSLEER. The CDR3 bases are TGCGCCAGCAGCCAAGATGGGGCAGGACAGGGTCGCCAGCCCCAGCATTTT. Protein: CASSQDGAGQGRQPQHF.

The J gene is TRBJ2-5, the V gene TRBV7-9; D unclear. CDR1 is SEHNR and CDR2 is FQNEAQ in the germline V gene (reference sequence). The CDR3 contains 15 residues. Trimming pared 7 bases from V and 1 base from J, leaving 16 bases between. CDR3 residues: CASTPGSSTQETQYF. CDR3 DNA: TGTGCCAGCACCCCCGGGTCGTCGACCCAAGAGACCCAGTACTTC.

DNA for the CDR3: TGTGCCAGCACAGGGGCCCGAGGGGACTATGGCTACACCTTC. Encoded protein: CASTGARGDYGYTF. The rearrangement links TRBV6-5 to TRBJ1-2, with a weak D call TRBD1 (6 bases). The CDR3 contains 14 residues. The ends were cut back, 7 bases at V and 3 bases at J, with 15 bases in the middle. Germline loops: CDR1 MNHEY, CDR2 SVGAGI.

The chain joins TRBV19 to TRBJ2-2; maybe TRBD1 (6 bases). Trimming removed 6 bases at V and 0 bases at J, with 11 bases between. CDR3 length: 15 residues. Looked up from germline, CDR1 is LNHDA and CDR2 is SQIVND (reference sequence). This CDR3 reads CASRPTGANTGELFF. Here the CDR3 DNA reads TGTGCCAGTAGGCCGACAGGAGCGAACACCGGGGAGCTGTTTTTT. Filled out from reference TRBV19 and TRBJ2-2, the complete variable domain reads DGGITQSPKYLFRKEGQNVTLSCEQNLNHDAMYWYRQDPGQGLRLIYYSQIVNDFQKGDIAEGYSVSREKKESFPLTVTSAQKNPTAFYLCASRPTGANTGELFFGEGSRLTVL.

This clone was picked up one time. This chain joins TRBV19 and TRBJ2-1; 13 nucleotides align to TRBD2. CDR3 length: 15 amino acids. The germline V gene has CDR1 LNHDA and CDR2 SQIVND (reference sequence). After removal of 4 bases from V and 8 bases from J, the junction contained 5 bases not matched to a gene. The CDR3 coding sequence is TGTGCCAGTAGTAGGACTAGCGGGAGAGGCGATGAGCAGTTCTTC. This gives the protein CASSRTSGRGDEQFF.

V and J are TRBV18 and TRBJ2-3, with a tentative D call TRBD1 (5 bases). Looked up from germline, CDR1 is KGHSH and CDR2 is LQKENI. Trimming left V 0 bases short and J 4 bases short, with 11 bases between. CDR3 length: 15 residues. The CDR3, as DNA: TGTGCCAGCTCACCACCGAGCAGGGTAGCAGATACGCAGTATTTT. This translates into CASSPPSRVADTQYF. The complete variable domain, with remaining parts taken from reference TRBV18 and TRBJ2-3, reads NAGVMQNPRHLVRRRGQEARLRCSPMKGHSHVYWYRQLPEEGLKFMVYLQKENIIDESGMPKERFSAEFPKEGPSILRIQQVVRGDSAAYFCASSPPSRVADTQYFGPGTRLTVL.

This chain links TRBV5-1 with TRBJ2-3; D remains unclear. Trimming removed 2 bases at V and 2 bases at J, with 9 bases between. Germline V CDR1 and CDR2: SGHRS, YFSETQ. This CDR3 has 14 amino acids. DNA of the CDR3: TGCGCCAGCAGCTTTGACCAGGCCACAGATACGCAGTATTTT. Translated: CASSFDQATDTQYF.

The CDR3 bases are TGTGCCAGTAGTATAGGGACAGGGGGCTACGAGCAGTACTTC. This gives the protein CASSIGTGGYEQYF. The chain uses TRBV19 and TRBJ2-7; 10 nucleotides line up with TRBD1. From germline, CDR1 is LNHDA and CDR2 SQIVND (reference sequence). J gave up 3 bases and V 1 base, and 0 bases lay outside the gene matches. CDR3 length: 14 residues.

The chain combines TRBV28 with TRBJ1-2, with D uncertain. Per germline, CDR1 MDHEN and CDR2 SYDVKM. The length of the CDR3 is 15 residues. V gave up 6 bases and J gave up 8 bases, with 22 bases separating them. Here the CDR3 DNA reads TGTGCCAGCAGAATATCATCGGTCGGGTTAGTAGGCTACACCTTC. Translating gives CASRISSVGLVGYTF.

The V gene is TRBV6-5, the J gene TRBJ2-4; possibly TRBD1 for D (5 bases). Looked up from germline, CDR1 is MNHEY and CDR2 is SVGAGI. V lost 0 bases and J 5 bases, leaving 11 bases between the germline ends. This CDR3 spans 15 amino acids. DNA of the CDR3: TGTGCCAGCAGTTACTCGATCAGGGTGCAAAACATTCAGTACTTC. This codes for CASSYSIRVQNIQYF.

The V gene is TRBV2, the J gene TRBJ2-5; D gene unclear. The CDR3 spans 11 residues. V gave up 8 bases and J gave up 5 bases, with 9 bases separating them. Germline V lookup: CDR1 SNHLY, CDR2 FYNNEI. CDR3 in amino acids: CASLVGETQYF. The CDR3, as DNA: TGTGCCAGCCTTGTCGGGGAGACCCAGTACTTC.